This record looks at one TCR beta chain sequence and its context. The germline CDR1 and CDR2 sequences are MGHDK and SYGVNS. The CDR3 is 14 residues long. Trimming at V came to 4 bases and at J to 3 bases, leaving 3 bases not matched to a gene. The data were taken from a study of cytomegalovirus exposure and HLA in healthy donors. Primers included in the PCR were 60 Vbeta and 13 Jbeta primers. Here immunoSEQ multiplex PCR was the method, and the copy in TCRdb shows in-frame clones only, minus some. The sample lists a few hundred thousand clones, 75% to 85% occurring once. The clonotype comes from a woman aged 60-75 years in good health and CMV-seropositive. Sequencing was performed on PBMCs. This chain connects TRBV25-1 to TRBJ2-1; 7 positions agree with TRBD1. This chain's CDR3 is CASSGQGYYNEQFF. The CDR3 nucleotides read TGTGCCAGCAGTGGACAGGGATACTACAATGAGCAGTTCTTC.